This T cell receptor beta chain appears in the sequencing data of a study of glioma-infiltrating T cells after dendritic cell vaccination. On the study more broadly: At biweekly intervals, patients got three intradermal dendritic cell vaccine injections. Study-wide points: Higher pretreatment TIL content predicted longer progression-free time and survival.

This CDR3 is built from 15 residues. The V gene's germline CDR1 is GTSNPN and CDR2 SVGIG (reference sequence). Sequencing used immunoSEQ multiplex PCR; TCRdb keeps in-frame clones, though not all of them. The sample records 30,000 to 40,000 clones, around 80% being singletons. Comment on this clone: The antigen is undetermined. Sequence at one end of the junction differs from germline and may be a read error. Other DNA sequences in the sample encode the same CDR3.

Fresh-frozen tumor tissue and more than two years of survival data were available for all. The input for sequencing was blood, taken before dendritic cell vaccination. This chain links TRBV30 with TRBJ1-6, with TRBD1 identical over 7 bases. This clonotype originated in a human donor with glioblastoma. The CDR3 DNA sequence: TGTGCCTGCCGGGACAGCCTCTCCTATAATTCCCCCCTCCACTTT. It is translated as CACRDSLSYNSPLHF.